This passage covers 16 T cell receptor beta chains from one sample sequenced in a study of cytomegalovirus exposure and HLA in healthy donors. Vbeta (60) and Jbeta (13) primers were used in the PCR. Assay: immunoSEQ multiplex PCR; the TCRdb copy retains only in-frame clones and omits some. The repertoire holds fewer than 110,000 clones, with almost 80% as singletons. Sequencing was done on a sample of PBMCs. Every receptor here comes from a man between 50 and 59 years old in good health and CMV-seropositive.

The V gene is TRBV28, the J gene TRBJ2-1, with 9 bases aligning to TRBD2. The CDR3 totals 15 residues. With 3 bases clipped from V and 6 bases from J, the junction kept 6 bases outside the gene matches. Germline CDR1 is MDHEN and CDR2 is SYDVKM. The DNA of the CDR3 is TGTGCCAGCAGTTTTAGCGGGAGAAGGGGCAATGAGCAGTTCTTC. Amino acids: CASSFSGRRGNEQFF.

This clone has a handful of counts. This sequence joins TRBV4-1 and TRBJ1-4; D is unclear. The ends were cut back, 1 base at V and 8 bases at J, with 17 bases in the middle. The CDR3 loop spans 16 amino acids. CDR1 MGHRA and CDR2 YSYEKL come from the germline V gene. The CDR3 sequence is CASSQAQAPSLEKLFF. The CDR3 DNA follows: TGCGCCAGCAGCCAAGCGCAGGCCCCCTCTTTAGAAAAACTGTTTTTT.

The V call is TRBV7-8, the J call TRBJ2-7; 7 bases align to TRBD1. The CDR3 loop spans 15 amino acids. With V trimmed by 6 bases and J by 3 bases, 11 bases remained unmatched. The germline V gene has CDR1 SGHVS and CDR2 FQNEAQ. The chain's CDR3 is CASRPSTQGLYEQYF. In DNA, the CDR3 is TGTGCCAGCAGACCCTCGACACAGGGGCTCTACGAGCAGTACTTC.

The J gene is TRBJ2-2, the V gene TRBV9; 7 positions match TRBD1. CDR3 length: 14 residues. V trimming: 4 bases; J trimming: 6 bases; junction bases outside the gene matches: 6. Looked up from germline, CDR1 is SGDLS and CDR2 is YYNGEE. Written as DNA, the CDR3 is TGTGCCAGCAGCCCTCGACAGGGACCCGGGGAGCTGTTTTTT. Protein sequence: CASSPRQGPGELFF.

The chain uses TRBV9 and TRBJ2-1, with D tentatively TRBD1 (6 bases). This CDR3 comprises 15 residues. Trimming shortened V by 4 bases and J by 7 bases, and 18 bases separated the two germline ends. Germline V gene lookup returns CDR1 SGDLS and CDR2 YYNGEE. The CDR3 loop is CASSPRDRRANEQFF. The CDR3 DNA reads TGTGCCAGCAGCCCCCGCGACAGGCGTGCGAATGAGCAGTTCTTC.

The CDR3 coding sequence is TGTGCCAGCAGCGCGACATCTTCTGGAAACACCATATATTTT. Protein: CASSATSSGNTIYF. This chain uses TRBV11-2 with TRBJ1-3; no clear D. The CDR3 sequence is 14 residues long. The germline CDR1 and CDR2 sequences are SGHAT and FQNNGV. V lost 5 bases and J 1 base, leaving 9 bases between the germline ends.

The CDR3 DNA sequence: TGTGCCAGCAGCATGCTCCAGTTTGGACGGGGGACCTACGAGCAGTACTTC. It specifies CASSMLQFGRGTYEQYF. The chain recombines TRBV27 with TRBJ2-7; D perhaps matches TRBD2 (6 bases). V was shortened by 6 bases and J by 2 bases, with 23 bases between the two germline ends. CDR3 length: 17 residues. In germline, CDR1 is MNHEY, CDR2 SMNVEV (reference sequence).

V gene TRBV28 combines with J gene TRBJ1-2; 7 bases fit TRBD1. Trimming cost V 2 bases and J 3 bases; bases outside gene matches: 6. Germline V CDR1 and CDR2: MDHEN, SYDVKM. The CDR3 totals 15 residues. CDR3 protein: CASSLAAGGDYGYTF. In DNA form, the CDR3 reads TGTGCCAGCAGTTTAGCGGCAGGGGGTGACTATGGCTACACCTTC.

The chain couples TRBV19 to TRBJ2-5, with 11 bases identical to TRBD1. This CDR3 is 15 amino acids long. Per the germline V gene, CDR1 is LNHDA and CDR2 is SQIVND (reference sequence). V trimming: 7 bases; J trimming: 4 bases; junction bases outside the gene matches: 8. CDR3 protein: CASTISGTGGETQYF. CDR3 nucleotide sequence: TGTGCCAGTACCATCTCCGGGACAGGGGGAGAGACCCAGTACTTC.

V usage is TRBV9 and J usage is TRBJ2-7, with TRBD1 identical over 11 bases. Germline CDR1 SGDLS, CDR2 YYNGEE. This CDR3 region has 15 residues. Losses at the gene ends were 1 base for V and 5 bases for J; bases not matched to a gene: 5. CDR3 sequence: CASSVTDRGHHEQYF. CDR3 bases: TGTGCCAGCAGCGTAACGGACAGGGGGCACCACGAGCAGTACTTC. The full variable domain, with the rest looked up from reference TRBV9 and TRBJ2-7, is DSGVTQTPKHLITATGQRVTLRCSPRSGDLSVYWYQQSLDQGLQFLIQYYNGEERAKGNILERFSAQQFPDLHSELNLSSLELGDSALYFCASSVTDRGHHEQYFGPGTRLTVT.

The chain uses TRBV15 and TRBJ2-5; D is uncertain. Germline CDR1 reads LNHNV; CDR2 reads YYDKDF (reference sequence). Between the trimmed V and J ends, which lost 4 bases and 5 bases, there was a span of 8 bases. The CDR3 length is 12 residues. The CDR3 region has the DNA TGTGCCACCAGCATTTCCCAGGAGACCCAGTACTTC. This gives the protein CATSISQETQYF.

In DNA, the CDR3 is TGTGCCAGCAGTTTATTAGCCTACAGGGATGGCTACACCTTC. Translation: CASSLLAYRDGYTF. This rearrangement joins TRBV28 to TRBJ1-2; tentative D call: TRBD1 (6 bases). The ends were cut back, 1 base at V and 6 bases at J, with 12 bases in the middle. The germline V gene has CDR1 MDHEN and CDR2 SYDVKM. CDR3 length: 14 amino acids.

The chain employs TRBV7-2 and TRBJ2-1; TRBD2 aligns across 10 bases. Trimming cost V 3 bases and J 2 bases; bases outside gene matches: 4. Germline loops: CDR1 SGHTA, CDR2 FQGNSA. This CDR3 has 16 amino acids. CDR3: CASSLLAGDPYNEQFF. For the CDR3, the DNA is TGTGCCAGCAGCTTGCTAGCGGGAGACCCCTACAATGAGCAGTTCTTC.

V gene TRBV10-3 combines with J gene TRBJ2-7, with TRBD1 matching over 9 bases. The CDR3 covers 15 residues. V was pared by 6 bases and J by 2 bases, with 8 bases of the junction left unmatched. Germline V gives CDR1 ENHRY, CDR2 SYGVKD. In DNA form, the CDR3 reads TGTGCCATCAGCGGGGGACAGGGCACACCCTACGAGCAGTACTTC. Protein product: CAISGGQGTPYEQYF.

This clone was detected a few times. The V and J genes are TRBV28 and TRBJ2-5; 9 bases map to TRBD2. The CDR3 is made up of 14 amino acids. From germline, CDR1 is MDHEN and CDR2 SYDVKM. Unmatched junction bases numbered 5, after V lost 2 bases and J lost 7 bases. The CDR3 DNA follows: TGTGCCAGCAGTTTAAGTAGCGGGAGCGGGACCCAGTACTTC. Its protein is CASSLSSGSGTQYF.

This clone was observed a single time. V and J are TRBV5-6 and TRBJ2-7; 7 bases map to TRBD2. This CDR3 comprises 16 residues. Unmatched junction bases numbered 11, after V lost 5 bases and J lost 0 bases. Germline V gives CDR1 SGHDT, CDR2 YYEEEE. The CDR3 region is CASSRSGRESSYEQYF. CDR3 DNA sequence: TGTGCCAGCAGTCGTAGCGGGCGGGAGAGCTCCTACGAGCAGTACTTC.